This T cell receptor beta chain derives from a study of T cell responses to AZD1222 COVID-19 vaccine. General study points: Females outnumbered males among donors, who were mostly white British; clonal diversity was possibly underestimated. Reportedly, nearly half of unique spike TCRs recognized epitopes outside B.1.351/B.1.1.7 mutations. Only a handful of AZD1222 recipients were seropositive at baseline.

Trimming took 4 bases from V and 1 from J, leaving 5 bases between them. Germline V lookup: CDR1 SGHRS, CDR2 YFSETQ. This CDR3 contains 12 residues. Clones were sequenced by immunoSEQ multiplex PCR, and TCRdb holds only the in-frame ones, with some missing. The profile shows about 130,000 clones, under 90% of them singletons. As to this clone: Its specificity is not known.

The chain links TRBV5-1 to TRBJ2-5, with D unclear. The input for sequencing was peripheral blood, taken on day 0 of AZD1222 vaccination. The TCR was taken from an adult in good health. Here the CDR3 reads CASSRIQETQYF. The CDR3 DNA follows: TGCGCCAGCAGCCGCATCCAAGAGACCCAGTACTTC. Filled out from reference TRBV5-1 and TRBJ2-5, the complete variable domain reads KAGVTQTPRYLIKTRGQQVTLSCSPISGHRSVSWYQQTPGQGLQFLFEYFSETQRNKGNFPGRFSGRQFSNSRSEMNVSTLELGDSALYLCASSRIQETQYFGPGTRLLVL.